Listed below are T cell receptor beta chains from one sample, sequenced in a study of T-cell memory formation after mild COVID-19. TCRdb analysed the 5' RACE reads with MiXCR anew, one entry per CDR3 protein. This table holds approximately 210,000 distinct CDR3 sequences, around 30% found once. Sample: PBMCs or a T cell subset sorted from them (not recorded which). These receptors were taken from an adult woman who had mild COVID-19 (a few samples of this study predate the infection). Cell type and time point are not known. Both conserved end residues are part of each CDR3. The order of the fields is V gene, J gene, D gene, clone size, CDR3 DNA, CDR3 protein. A D gene is named only where the DNA matches it firmly. Expanded clones are given a class, and other clones once, few, many or no size at all.

TRBV12-3/TRBV12-4	TRBJ2-1	TRBD2	few	TGTGCCAGCAGTCGGACCGGGACTAGCGGAGACAATGAGCAGTTCTTC	CASSRTGTSGDNEQFF
TRBV5-1	TRBJ2-1	NA	many	TGCGCCAGCAGCTTGGGGAGGGGACTCAATGAGCAGTTCTTC	CASSLGRGLNEQFF
TRBV6-2/TRBV6-3	TRBJ2-7	TRBD2	few	TGTGCCAGCATACCACTAGCGGGGGCCTACGAGCAGTACTTC	CASIPLAGAYEQYF
TRBV25-1	TRBJ2-2	NA	few	TGTGCCAGCAGTGAGTGGATCGAGGGGCGCTTAACCGGGGAGCTGTTTTTT	CASSEWIEGRLTGELFF
TRBV4-3	TRBJ2-1	TRBD2	NA	TGCGCCAGCAGCCGAACGACTAGCGGCCCCCAAGGAGTCTACAATGAGCAGTTCTTC	CASSRTTSGPQGVYNEQFF
TRBV4-1	TRBJ2-7	NA	NA	TGCGCCAGCGGGATGAACTCCTACGAGCAGTACTTC	CASGMNSYEQYF
TRBV7-9	TRBJ1-1	NA	NA	TGTGCCAGCAGTCAACAGATGAACACTGAAGCTTTCTTT	CASSQQMNTEAFF
TRBV12-3/TRBV12-4	TRBJ1-2	NA	NA	TGTGCCAGCAGCCTCCACATGGCCTATGGCTACACCTTC	CASSLHMAYGYTF
TRBV4-1	TRBJ1-6	TRBD1	NA	TGCGCCAGCAGTAAAACAGGGGGCGTTGATTCACCCCTCCACTTT	CASSKTGGVDSPLHF
TRBV7-2	TRBJ2-1	TRBD2	NA	TGTGCCAGCAGCTTAGTGGTAGCGGGAGGGCACAATGAGCAGTTCTTC	CASSLVVAGGHNEQFF
TRBV12-3/TRBV12-4	TRBJ1-1	TRBD1	NA	TGTGCCAGCACTAAGGGACAGACGATGAACACTGAAGCTTTCTTT	CASTKGQTMNTEAFF
TRBV5-6	TRBJ2-7	NA	once	TGTGCCAGCAGCATGCAGGGCCCTTTGGAGCAGTACTTC	CASSMQGPLEQYF
TRBV7-2	TRBJ2-1	NA	few	TGTGCCAGCAGTCATGGCTTTCGTGAGCAGTTCTTC	CASSHGFREQFF
TRBV24-1	TRBJ1-5	NA	NA	TGTGCCACCAGTGATCCCGGGAGCAATCAGCCCCAGCATTTT	CATSDPGSNQPQHF
TRBV30	TRBJ2-1	NA	NA	TGTGCCTGGAGGAGTGAGGGGGGAGAGCAGTTCTTC	CAWRSEGGEQFF
TRBV7-3	TRBJ2-1	TRBD2	NA	TGTGCCAGCAGCAAAGCGGGGGACAATGAGCAGTTCTTC	CASSKAGDNEQFF
TRBV4-3	TRBJ2-1	NA	NA	TGCGCCAGCAGCCAAGATTTTCGTCTAGCGAATGAGCAGTTCTTC	CASSQDFRLANEQFF
TRBV6-2/TRBV6-3	TRBJ2-1	TRBD1	NA	TGTGCCAGCAGGCAGGGGGATTTAGGTGAGCAGTTCTTC	CASRQGDLGEQFF